A selection of T cell receptor beta chains follows, all from one sample in a study of vaccination effects on CD4 cells after COVID-19. Some clones are missing from TCRdb's copy, which holds only in-frame ones; the method was immunoSEQ multiplex PCR. In the table there are about 22,000 clones, 65% to 80% of which are singletons. These receptors' targets are unknown. The sample here was CD4+ T cells from PBMCs cultured with HCoV-NL63 spike peptides, taken after COVID-19 vaccination. The receptors come from a human donor who received a COVID-19 vaccine. Both conserved end residues are part of each CDR3. The order of the fields is J gene, V gene, CDR3 protein.

TRBJ2-1	TRBV6-1	CASSEGSYNEQFF
TRBJ2-3	TRBV5-1	CASSRGQGVGDTQYF
TRBJ1-1	TRBV7-9	CASSLTGGTEAFF
TRBJ2-7	TRBV30	CAWKEWENSSEQYF
TRBJ1-2	TRBV5-1	CASSLDSGAQGGYTF
TRBJ1-2	TRBV27	CASSRRSGRGAYGYTF
TRBJ1-2	TRBV6-5	CASSYSFAGNYGYTF
TRBJ1-5	TRBV6-1	CASSEWGGQPQHF
TRBJ1-2	TRBV27	CASSPGQLNYGYTF
TRBJ2-2	TRBV11-3	CASSLERGGSQWVTGELFF
TRBJ1-4	TRBV19	CASSKTPPTWNNEKLFF
TRBJ1-1	TRBV5-1	CASSWGQTQMNTEAFF
TRBJ2-7	TRBV13	CASSFGPAGAKYEQYF
TRBJ1-6	TRBV27	CASSLGGQPYNSPLHF
TRBJ2-1	TRBV2	CASSEQGWNEQFF
TRBJ2-7	TRBV5-4	CASSLGQASREQYF
TRBJ1-5	TRBV3-1/TRBV3-2	CASSQSNQPQHF
TRBJ1-3	TRBV12-3/TRBV12-4	CASRYNSGNTIYF
TRBJ2-1	TRBV6-5	CASITGSRDNEQFF
TRBJ2-2	TRBV6-2/TRBV6-3	CASSKDRAGTGELFF
TRBJ1-2	TRBV19	CASSLWDRADYGYTF
TRBJ1-2	TRBV3-1/TRBV3-2	CASSQDLYRVGYGYTF
TRBJ2-7	TRBV27	CASSLSGTSGRNGEQYF
TRBJ1-2	TRBV12-3/TRBV12-4	CASSPAGPHGYTF
TRBJ2-1	TRBV3-1/TRBV3-2	CASSQNSGKDNEQFF
TRBJ2-3	TRBV7-2	CASSLAVTSTDTQYF
TRBJ1-3	TRBV9	CASSTGDFSGNTIYF
TRBJ1-1	TRBV3-1/TRBV3-2	CASSPGGIMNTEAFF
TRBJ1-2	TRBV4-1	CASSRIATGEVYGYTF
TRBJ2-7	TRBV7-2	CASSLEGLAGGREQYF
TRBJ2-1	TRBV27	CASSLRLAGYSTVYNEQFF
TRBJ1-2	TRBV2	CASKPGQGGYGYTF
TRBJ1-1	TRBV29-1	CSAEIQEGTEAFF
TRBJ1-4	TRBV27	CASSLLSSNEKLFF
TRBJ2-7	TRBV6-5	CASSSGHTAYEQYF
TRBJ1-5	TRBV7-8	CASSSTTGGLGNQPQHF
TRBJ2-1	TRBV24-1	CATSDLINNEQFF
TRBJ2-5	TRBV7-9	CASSFLLMDLFQETQYF
TRBJ1-5	TRBV6-5	CASGREGNQPQHF
TRBJ1-5	TRBV30	CAWRNHGQTPQHF
TRBJ2-7	TRBV10-2	CASRISGSYEQYF
TRBJ2-5	TRBV2	CARGATSGSETQYF
TRBJ2-3	TRBV5-1	CASSFGGLAGRLSSTDTQYF